The present T cell receptor beta chain was sequenced within a study of T cells expressing NK-cell markers. Overall study findings and caveats: Among CD8+ T cells from 5 to 7 donors, dominant NKG2C+ clonotypes accounted for about 1.0-8%.

TCRdb processed the 5' RACE reads again and assigns one entry to each CDR3 protein, with no DNA. Its clone listing holds 300,000 to 450,000 distinct CDR3 sequences. Comments on this clonotype: What it binds is unknown.

Germline V gene lookup returns CDR1 DFQATT and CDR2 SNEGSKA (reference sequence). The CDR3 length is 15 residues. This receptor was obtained from a man aged 18-70 years in good health. The sequenced sample consisted of blood T cells: a sorted CD56 or NKG2C T cell subset, CD4+ or CD8+ T cells, or bulk PBMC T cells (not recorded which). V gene TRBV20-1 combines with J gene TRBJ2-1; without DNA, the TCRdb call of TRBD2 cannot be checked. The CDR3: CSAHGTSGGYNEQFF.